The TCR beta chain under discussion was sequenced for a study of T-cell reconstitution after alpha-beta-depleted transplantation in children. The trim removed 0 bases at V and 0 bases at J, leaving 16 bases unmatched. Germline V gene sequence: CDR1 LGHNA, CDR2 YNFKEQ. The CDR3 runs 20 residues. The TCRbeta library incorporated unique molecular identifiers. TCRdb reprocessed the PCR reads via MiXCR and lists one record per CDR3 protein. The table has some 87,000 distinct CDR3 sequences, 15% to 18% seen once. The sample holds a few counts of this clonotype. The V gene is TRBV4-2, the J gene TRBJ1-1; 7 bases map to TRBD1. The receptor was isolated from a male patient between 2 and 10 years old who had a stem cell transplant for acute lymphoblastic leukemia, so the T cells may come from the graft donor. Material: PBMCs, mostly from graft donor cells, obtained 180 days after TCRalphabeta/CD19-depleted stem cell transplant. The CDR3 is CASSQDEGGRIQGMNTEAFF. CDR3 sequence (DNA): TGTGCCAGCAGCCAAGATGAAGGAGGCAGGATACAGGGGATGAACACTGAAGCTTTCTTT.